Included here is one TCR beta chain sequence, with context. Between the trimmed V and J ends, which lost 1 base and 5 bases, there was a span of 10 bases. The CDR3 sequence is 13 residues long. Germline CDR1 is SGHRS and CDR2 is YFSETQ. These data originate in a study of blood T cell repertoires in COVID-19. At the level of the study: The United States, Italy and Spain supplied acute and convalescent COVID-19 samples. From T cells, B-cell-depleted T cells, or PBMCs came the material, which was cDNA or gDNA.

Per the study methods: From reference gene primer amplification, estimates of nucleated cell counts were derived. Assay: immunoSEQ multiplex PCR; the TCRdb copy retains only in-frame clones and omits some. Clonal size and the V and J genes are those of that table, whereas D and trimming came from the DNA. The sample comprises some 160,000 clones, around 90% of which are singletons, and roughly 1.9% rests with the top ten. Sequencing was performed on peripheral blood. The origin of this receptor is a man aged 50 to 60 who had recovered from COVID-19. The V and J genes are TRBV5-1 and TRBJ2-7; a possible D gene is TRBD1 (5 bases). This chain's CDR3 is CASSLSGLNEQYF. The CDR3 DNA sequence: TGCGCCAGCAGCTTGTCAGGGTTGAACGAGCAGTACTTC.